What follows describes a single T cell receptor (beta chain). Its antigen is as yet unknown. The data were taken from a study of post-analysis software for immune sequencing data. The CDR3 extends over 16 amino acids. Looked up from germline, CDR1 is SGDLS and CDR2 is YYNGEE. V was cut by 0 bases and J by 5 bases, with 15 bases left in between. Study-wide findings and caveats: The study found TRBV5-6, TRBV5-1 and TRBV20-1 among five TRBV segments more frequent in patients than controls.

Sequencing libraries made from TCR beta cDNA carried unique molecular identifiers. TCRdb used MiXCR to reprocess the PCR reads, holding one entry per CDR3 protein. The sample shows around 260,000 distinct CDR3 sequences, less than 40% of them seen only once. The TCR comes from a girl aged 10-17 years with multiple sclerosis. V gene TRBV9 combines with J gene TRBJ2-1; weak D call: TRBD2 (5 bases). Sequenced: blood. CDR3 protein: CASSVAILGLDNEQFF. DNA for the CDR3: TGTGCCAGCAGCGTAGCGATACTAGGGTTGGACAATGAGCAGTTCTTC. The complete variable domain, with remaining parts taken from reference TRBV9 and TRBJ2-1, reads DSGVTQTPKHLITATGQRVTLRCSPRSGDLSVYWYQQSLDQGLQFLIQYYNGEERAKGNILERFSAQQFPDLHSELNLSSLELGDSALYFCASSVAILGLDNEQFFGPGTRLTVL.